This is a list of T cell receptor beta chains from one sample in a study of T cells after yellow fever vaccination. TCRdb recomputed calls from the 5' RACE reads with MiXCR, one row per CDR3 protein. The sample has 300,000 to 400,000 distinct CDR3 sequences, about 6% seen once; the top ten hold about 15%. Source: PBMCs, taken 5 days after the yellow fever booster vaccination. All receptors come from a man younger than 45 who received the YFV17D yellow fever vaccine. The CDR3 runs from the conserved cysteine through the conserved F or W. The D gene is left open where the match is weak. Only some rows state a clone size, as once, few, many or a class for expanded clones.

d_call: .; v_call: TRBV5-1; clone_size: .; j_call: TRBJ1-5; cdr3_aa: CASSLEVGNNQPQHF; cdr3_nt: TGCGCCAGCAGCTTGGAGGTAGGAAACAATCAGCCCCAGCATTTT
d_call: .; v_call: TRBV28; clone_size: .; j_call: TRBJ2-3; cdr3_aa: CASSPTQSVSTDTQYF; cdr3_nt: TGTGCCAGCAGTCCGACCCAATCGGTATCCACAGATACGCAGTATTTT
d_call: .; v_call: TRBV12-3/TRBV12-4; clone_size: .; j_call: TRBJ2-5; cdr3_aa: CASSVPEVETQYF; cdr3_nt: TGTGCCAGCAGTGTCCCGGAGGTAGAGACCCAGTACTTC
d_call: .; v_call: TRBV12-3/TRBV12-4; clone_size: few; j_call: TRBJ1-5; cdr3_aa: CASIFGGLNQPQHF; cdr3_nt: TGTGCCAGCATCTTTGGGGGCCTCAATCAGCCCCAGCATTTT
d_call: .; v_call: TRBV5-1; clone_size: many; j_call: TRBJ2-7; cdr3_aa: CASSSDYEQYF; cdr3_nt: TGTGCCAGCTCATCGGACTACGAGCAGTACTTC
d_call: TRBD1; v_call: TRBV10-3; clone_size: .; j_call: TRBJ1-6; cdr3_aa: CAISRPIGTGVSPLHF; cdr3_nt: TGTGCCATCAGCCGACCTATCGGGACAGGGGTTTCACCCCTCCACTTT
d_call: TRBD2; v_call: TRBV6-1; clone_size: many; j_call: TRBJ2-3; cdr3_aa: CASTSLAHTDTQYF; cdr3_nt: TGTGCCAGCACCTCACTAGCGCACACAGATACGCAGTATTTT
d_call: TRBD1; v_call: TRBV7-9; clone_size: many; j_call: TRBJ1-4; cdr3_aa: CASSLSGGSEKLFF; cdr3_nt: TGTGCCAGCAGCTTGTCAGGGGGAAGCGAAAAACTGTTTTTT
d_call: .; v_call: TRBV19; clone_size: .; j_call: TRBJ2-1; cdr3_aa: CASSMVARIFREQFF; cdr3_nt: TGTGCCAGTAGTATGGTGGCTAGAATCTTCCGTGAGCAGTTCTTC
d_call: .; v_call: TRBV7-9; clone_size: .; j_call: TRBJ2-1; cdr3_aa: CASSTSWSRSYNEQFF; cdr3_nt: TGTGCCAGCAGCACCTCTTGGAGCCGCTCCTACAATGAGCAGTTCTTC
d_call: TRBD2; v_call: TRBV7-3; clone_size: .; j_call: TRBJ2-1; cdr3_aa: CASSWGRGEWSEQFF; cdr3_nt: TGTGCCAGCAGCTGGGGGAGGGGCGAATGGTCGGAGCAGTTCTTC
d_call: TRBD2; v_call: TRBV18; clone_size: .; j_call: TRBJ2-2; cdr3_aa: CASSPPSGTRDTGELFF; cdr3_nt: TGTGCCAGCTCACCTCCTAGCGGGACCCGGGACACCGGGGAGCTGTTTTTT
d_call: .; v_call: TRBV5-6; clone_size: many; j_call: TRBJ2-1; cdr3_aa: CASSPMAGSSYNEQFF; cdr3_nt: TGTGCCAGCAGCCCCATGGCGGGTAGCTCCTACAATGAGCAGTTCTTC
d_call: TRBD1; v_call: TRBV25-1; clone_size: few; j_call: TRBJ2-1; cdr3_aa: CASSRTGMDEQFF; cdr3_nt: TGTGCCAGCAGTCGGACAGGGATGGATGAGCAGTTCTTC
d_call: .; v_call: TRBV20-1; clone_size: many; j_call: TRBJ1-1; cdr3_aa: CSASFDEAFF; cdr3_nt: TGCAGTGCTAGTTTCGATGAAGCTTTCTTT
d_call: TRBD2; v_call: TRBV7-8; clone_size: many; j_call: TRBJ2-1; cdr3_aa: CASSLGTSGIYNEQFF; cdr3_nt: TGTGCCAGCAGCTTGGGGACTAGCGGGATTTACAATGAGCAGTTCTTC
d_call: .; v_call: TRBV6-4; clone_size: .; j_call: TRBJ1-2; cdr3_aa: CASSRSAGGNYGYTF; cdr3_nt: TGTGCCAGCAGTAGATCGGCTGGAGGAAACTATGGCTACACCTTC
d_call: .; v_call: TRBV5-1; clone_size: .; j_call: TRBJ2-7; cdr3_aa: CASTPRAQPSYEQYF; cdr3_nt: TGCGCCAGCACCCCCCGGGCGCAACCCTCCTACGAGCAGTACTTC
d_call: TRBD2; v_call: TRBV20-1; clone_size: few; j_call: TRBJ2-7; cdr3_aa: CSARDRPSGRNEQYF; cdr3_nt: TGCAGTGCTAGAGATCGGCCTAGCGGGAGGAACGAGCAGTACTTC
d_call: .; v_call: TRBV5-4; clone_size: .; j_call: TRBJ2-3; cdr3_aa: CASSFRGPNTDTQYF; cdr3_nt: TGTGCCAGCAGCTTCCGCGGGCCAAACACAGATACGCAGTATTTT
d_call: TRBD1; v_call: TRBV20-1; clone_size: many; j_call: TRBJ1-5; cdr3_aa: CSAADLGQGAQPQHF; cdr3_nt: TGCAGTGCCGCAGACCTAGGACAGGGGGCACAGCCCCAGCATTTT
d_call: .; v_call: TRBV24-1; clone_size: many; j_call: TRBJ2-5; cdr3_aa: CATRARGVETQYF; cdr3_nt: TGTGCCACCAGGGCCAGGGGTGTAGAGACCCAGTACTTC
d_call: TRBD2; v_call: TRBV20-1; clone_size: many; j_call: TRBJ2-5; cdr3_aa: CSASMPSGRVQETQYF; cdr3_nt: TGCAGTGCTAGTATGCCTAGCGGGAGGGTTCAAGAGACCCAGTACTTC
d_call: .; v_call: TRBV20-1; clone_size: few; j_call: TRBJ2-7; cdr3_aa: CSAGGNEQYF; cdr3_nt: TGCAGTGCTGGAGGGAACGAGCAGTACTTC
d_call: .; v_call: TRBV12-3/TRBV12-4; clone_size: many; j_call: TRBJ2-7; cdr3_aa: CASSFNSYEQYF; cdr3_nt: TGTGCCAGCAGTTTCAACAGCTACGAGCAGTACTTC
d_call: .; v_call: TRBV11-2; clone_size: .; j_call: TRBJ2-1; cdr3_aa: CASRQGPSSYNEQFF; cdr3_nt: TGTGCCAGCAGACAGGGCCCCAGCTCCTACAATGAGCAGTTCTTC
d_call: TRBD2; v_call: TRBV20-1; clone_size: few; j_call: TRBJ2-5; cdr3_aa: CSAGTSGRGETQYF; cdr3_nt: TGCAGTGCCGGCACTAGCGGGAGGGGGGAGACCCAGTACTTC
d_call: .; v_call: TRBV5-5; clone_size: many; j_call: TRBJ2-1; cdr3_aa: CASSLALADNEQFF; cdr3_nt: TGTGCCAGCAGCTTGGCCTTAGCAGACAATGAGCAGTTCTTC
d_call: TRBD2; v_call: TRBV29-1; clone_size: .; j_call: TRBJ2-1; cdr3_aa: CSGEGSSYNEQFF; cdr3_nt: TGCAGCGGGGAGGGGAGCTCCTACAATGAGCAGTTCTTC
d_call: .; v_call: TRBV5-1; clone_size: .; j_call: TRBJ2-1; cdr3_aa: CASSLWDSGEQFF; cdr3_nt: TGCGCCAGCAGCTTGTGGGACTCCGGTGAGCAGTTCTTC
d_call: .; v_call: TRBV2; clone_size: many; j_call: TRBJ1-5; cdr3_aa: CASSAYDRRQPQHF; cdr3_nt: TGTGCCAGCAGTGCGTACGACAGGAGGCAGCCCCAGCATTTT
d_call: .; v_call: TRBV6-5; clone_size: many; j_call: TRBJ2-3; cdr3_aa: CASSSTKGLLTDTQYF; cdr3_nt: TGTGCCAGCAGTTCTACCAAGGGACTGCTCACAGATACGCAGTATTTT
d_call: TRBD1; v_call: TRBV6-2/TRBV6-3; clone_size: many; j_call: TRBJ2-3; cdr3_aa: CASRRADRATDTQYF; cdr3_nt: TGTGCCAGCAGAAGAGCCGACAGGGCCACAGATACGCAGTATTTT
d_call: .; v_call: TRBV6-2/TRBV6-3; clone_size: many; j_call: TRBJ2-7; cdr3_aa: CASNGERGFYEQYF; cdr3_nt: TGTGCCAGCAACGGGGAGCGCGGATTTTACGAGCAGTACTTC
d_call: TRBD2; v_call: TRBV20-1; clone_size: .; j_call: TRBJ2-3; cdr3_aa: CSARDQRESTDTQYF; cdr3_nt: TGCAGTGCTAGGGATCAGCGGGAGAGCACAGATACGCAGTATTTT
d_call: TRBD2; v_call: TRBV5-8; clone_size: few; j_call: TRBJ2-3; cdr3_aa: CASSPGLAGVGDTQYF; cdr3_nt: TGTGCCAGCAGCCCGGGACTAGCGGGAGTTGGAGATACGCAGTATTTT
d_call: .; v_call: TRBV7-9; clone_size: many; j_call: TRBJ1-1; cdr3_aa: CASSLALVGAEAFF; cdr3_nt: TGTGCCAGCAGCTTAGCGTTAGTTGGGGCTGAAGCTTTCTTT
d_call: .; v_call: TRBV7-9; clone_size: .; j_call: TRBJ1-1; cdr3_aa: CASRQYGPAEDTEAFF; cdr3_nt: TGTGCCAGCAGGCAATATGGGCCTGCGGAGGACACTGAAGCTTTCTTT
d_call: TRBD2; v_call: TRBV7-2; clone_size: many; j_call: TRBJ2-7; cdr3_aa: CASSSALLAGGAAEQYF; cdr3_nt: TGTGCCAGCAGTTCTGCTCTCCTAGCGGGAGGCGCGGCCGAGCAGTACTTC
d_call: .; v_call: TRBV4-2; clone_size: few; j_call: TRBJ1-6; cdr3_aa: CASSQEVASPLHF; cdr3_nt: TGTGCCAGCAGCCAAGAGGTCGCTTCACCCCTCCACTTT